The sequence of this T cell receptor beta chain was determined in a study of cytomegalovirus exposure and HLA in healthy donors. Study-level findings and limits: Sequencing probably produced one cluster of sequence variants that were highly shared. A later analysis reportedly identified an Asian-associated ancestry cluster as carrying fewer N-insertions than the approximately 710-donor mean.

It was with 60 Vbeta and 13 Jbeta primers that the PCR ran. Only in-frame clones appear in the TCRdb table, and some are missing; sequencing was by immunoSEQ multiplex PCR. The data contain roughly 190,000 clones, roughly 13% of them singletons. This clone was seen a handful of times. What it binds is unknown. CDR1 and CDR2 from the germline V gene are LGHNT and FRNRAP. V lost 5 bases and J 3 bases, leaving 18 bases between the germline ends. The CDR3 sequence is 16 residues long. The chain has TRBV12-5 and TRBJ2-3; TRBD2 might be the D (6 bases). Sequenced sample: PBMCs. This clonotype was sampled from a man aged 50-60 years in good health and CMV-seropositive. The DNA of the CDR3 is TGTGCTAGTGGTGGCACGGAGGGGATTACGACAGATACGCAGTATTTT. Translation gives CASGGTEGITTDTQYF.